The 25 T cell receptor beta chains given below trace back to one sample, sequenced in a study of blood T cell repertoires in COVID-19. Clones were sequenced by immunoSEQ multiplex PCR, and TCRdb holds only the in-frame ones, with some missing. The sample records under 150,000 clones, approximately 90% being singletons. The sample comprised peripheral blood. These TCRs come from a woman aged 70-85 years who had recovered from COVID-19.

This clone was observed a single time. The V call is TRBV14, the J call TRBJ1-1; the D gene is possibly TRBD1 (5 bases). V was pared by 0 bases and J by 8 bases, with 13 bases between. The germline V gene encodes CDR1 SGHDN and CDR2 FVKESK. This CDR3 spans 14 amino acids. Here the CDR3 reads CASSQDRRGSEAFF. In DNA, the CDR3 is TGTGCCAGCAGCCAAGATAGGAGGGGTAGCGAAGCTTTCTTT.

In its sample, this clone was seen a few times. V usage is TRBV5-1 and J usage is TRBJ2-7; 10 nucleotides align to TRBD1. CDR1 and CDR2 from the germline V gene are SGHRS and YFSETQ. V trimming: 0 bases; J trimming: 5 bases; junction bases outside the gene matches: 2. The CDR3 loop spans 14 amino acids. The CDR3 protein is CASSLEGTGDEQYF. The CDR3 DNA is TGCGCCAGCAGCTTGGAGGGGACAGGGGACGAGCAGTACTTC.

The chain is built from TRBV4-1 and TRBJ1-2; D is perhaps TRBD1 (5 bases). Germline lookup yields CDR1 MGHRA and CDR2 YSYEKL. Trimming cost V 0 bases and J 0 bases, with 8 bases left between them. The length of the CDR3 is 15 residues. CDR3 in amino acids: CASSQDWGANYGYTF. DNA of the CDR3: TGCGCCAGCAGCCAAGATTGGGGGGCTAACTATGGCTACACCTTC.

The rearrangement joins TRBV6-5 to TRBJ2-3; D remains unclear. The CDR3 spans 14 residues. V dropped 8 bases and J dropped 3 bases, with 15 bases sitting between them. The germline gives CDR1 MNHEY, CDR2 SVGAGI. CDR3 region: CASGTSVGTDTQYF. The CDR3 DNA reads as TGTGCCAGCGGAACCAGCGTTGGTACAGATACGCAGTATTTT.

CDR3 in amino acids: CASSRPGTRTGTFSYEQYF. DNA of the CDR3: TGTGCCAGCAGTCGTCCCGGGACTAGAACGGGTACCTTTTCCTACGAGCAGTACTTC. The chain uses TRBV6-2 or TRBV6-3 and TRBJ2-7; 8 nucleotides match TRBD2. CDR3 size: 19 residues. J was trimmed by 1 base and V by 5 bases; bases with no gene match: 19. CDR1 is MNHEY, CDR2 SVGEGT, per germline.

V and J are TRBV18 and TRBJ1-1; no clear D. The germline V gene encodes CDR1 KGHSH and CDR2 LQKENI. The CDR3 consists of 13 residues. V was trimmed by 5 bases and J by 1 base, leaving 8 bases between them. CDR3 protein: CASSAGKNTEAFF. In DNA form, the CDR3 reads TGTGCCAGCTCAGCCGGGAAGAACACTGAAGCTTTCTTT.

This chain connects TRBV5-1 to TRBJ2-3; 9 positions agree with TRBD2. The germline gives CDR1 SGHRS, CDR2 YFSETQ. This CDR3 has 18 amino acids. V lost 4 bases to trimming and J lost 0 bases; unmatched junction nucleotides: 12. DNA of the CDR3: TGCGCCAGCAGCCCGGATCCGGGACTAGCCCCTAGCACAGATACGCAGTATTTT. It encodes CASSPDPGLAPSTDTQYF. The full variable domain, completed using reference TRBV5-1 and TRBJ2-3, is KAGVTQTPRYLIKTRGQQVTLSCSPISGHRSVSWYQQTPGQGLQFLFEYFSETQRNKGNFPGRFSGRQFSNSRSEMNVSTLELGDSALYLCASSPDPGLAPSTDTQYFGPGTRLTVL.

J is TRBJ2-3 and V is TRBV10-2; D may be TRBD2 (5 bases). CDR1 and CDR2 (germline): WSHSY, SAAADI. V shed 7 bases and J shed 2 bases, with 13 bases lying between them. This CDR3 spans 14 amino acids. The CDR3 sequence: CASKKRSPTDTQYF. Written as DNA, the CDR3 is TGCGCCAGCAAAAAGCGGAGCCCCACAGATACGCAGTATTTT.

The chain links TRBV20-1 to TRBJ1-2; D perhaps matches TRBD1 (6 bases). Germline CDR1 reads DFQATT; CDR2 reads SNEGSKA (reference sequence). The CDR3 length is 13 residues. The ends were cut back, 3 bases at V and 8 bases at J, with 16 bases in the middle. CDR3 sequence (DNA): TGCAGTGCTAGTGGGCAGGGAGGGACAGGCTACACCTTC. It translates to CSASGQGGTGYTF.

Written as DNA, the CDR3 is TGTGCCTGGAGCTCCACCACCGGGGGCGAGCAGTACTTC. It codes for CAWSSTTGGEQYF. V usage is TRBV30 and J usage is TRBJ2-7; a possible D gene is TRBD2 (6 bases). The CDR3 is 13 residues long. Trimming took 3 bases from V and 6 from J, leaving 15 bases between them. CDR1 and CDR2 (germline): GTSNPN, SVGIG (reference sequence).

The rearrangement joins TRBV21-1 to TRBJ1-5; the tabulated D call, TRBD1, remains unverified against the DNA. TRBV21-1 is assigned pseudogene status. There are 17 residues in the CDR3. The CDR3 here is CASSNSGTGPGDQPQHF. The DNA for the CDR3 is TGTGCCAGCAGCAACTCCGGGACAGGGCCAGGCGACCAGCCCCAGCATTTT.

The rearrangement links TRBV2 to TRBJ2-5; tentative D call: TRBD1 (5 bases). The CDR3 has 14 residues. Per the germline V gene, CDR1 is SNHLY and CDR2 is FYNNEI. V lost 6 bases to trimming and J lost 4 bases, with 15 bases between them. The CDR3 bases are TGTGCCAGCAGCTTCCTACAGGCTTCAGAGACCCAGTACTTC. Its translation: CASSFLQASETQYF.

The rearrangement uses TRBV4-1 and TRBJ2-5; tentatively, D is TRBD1 (5 bases). The ends were cut back, 1 base at V and 5 bases at J, with 14 bases in the middle. CDR1 is MGHRA and CDR2 is YSYEKL in the germline V gene. This CDR3 comprises 15 residues. CDR3 amino acids: CASSQVRADWETQYF. The CDR3 DNA is TGCGCCAGCAGCCAAGTCAGGGCCGATTGGGAGACCCAGTACTTC.

The chain uses TRBV7-2 and TRBJ1-3; D remains ambiguous. The CDR3 is 15 residues long. V was trimmed by 5 bases and J by 1 base, leaving 12 bases between them. Germline CDR1 SGHTA, CDR2 FQGNSA. This chain's CDR3 is CASSPARDSGNTIYF. The CDR3 DNA reads TGTGCCAGCAGCCCAGCCCGGGATTCTGGAAACACCATATATTTT. Complete variable domain (other parts from reference TRBV7-2 and TRBJ1-3): GAGVSQSPSNKVTEKGKDVELRCDPISGHTALYWYRQSLGQGLEFLIYFQGNSAPDKSGLPSDRFSAERTGGSVSTLTIQRTQQEDSAVYLCASSPARDSGNTIYFGEGSWLTVV.

The chain is built from TRBV30 and TRBJ2-7, with 10 bases that match TRBD2. CDR3 length: 19 amino acids. After removal of 4 bases from V and 6 bases from J, the junction contained 24 bases not matched to a gene. Germline values: CDR1 GTSNPN, CDR2 SVGIG (reference sequence). The DNA of the CDR3 is TGTGCCTGGAAATTGGGCGGGCTAGCGGGAGCTTGGGTACCCAGCGAGCAGTACTTC. This encodes CAWKLGGLAGAWVPSEQYF. Drawing the rest from reference TRBV30 and TRBJ2-7, the complete variable domain is SQTIHQWPATLVQPVGSPLSLECTVEGTSNPNLYWYRQAAGRGLQLLFYSVGIGQISSEVPQNLSASRPQDRQFILSSKKLLLSDSGFYLCAWKLGGLAGAWVPSEQYFGPGTRLTVT.

This chain links TRBV4-1 with TRBJ1-3, with D maybe TRBD1 (5 bases). The CDR3 has 15 amino acids. V gave up 0 bases and J gave up 4 bases, with 10 bases separating them. Germline V gene lookup returns CDR1 MGHRA and CDR2 YSYEKL. This chain's CDR3 is CASSQDPGPGNTIYF. The CDR3 nucleotides are TGCGCCAGCAGCCAAGACCCAGGGCCCGGAAACACCATATATTTT.

This rearrangement joins TRBV27 to TRBJ2-1, with 7 positions matching TRBD2. V trimming: 0 bases; J trimming: 0 bases; junction bases outside the gene matches: 5. The CDR3 has 17 amino acids. Germline CDR1 MNHEY, CDR2 SMNVEV (reference sequence). CDR3: CASSLSPSGYSYNEQFF. The DNA for the CDR3 is TGTGCCAGCAGTTTATCCCCTAGCGGTTACTCCTACAATGAGCAGTTCTTC.

The chain recombines TRBV3-1 (or the pseudogene TRBV3-2) with TRBJ2-2, with 10 bases matching TRBD2. The ends lost 4 bases at V and 0 bases at J; junction bases unmatched: 11. CDR3 size: 19 residues. The germline V gene encodes CDR1 LGHDT and CDR2 YNNKEL (reference sequence). The CDR3 DNA sequence: TGTGCCAGCAGCCTAAGAAGGGCTAGCGGGGGCCCGAACACCGGGGAGCTGTTTTTT. Its protein is CASSLRRASGGPNTGELFF.

The CDR3 DNA sequence: TGTGCCAGCTCACCACCTTCAGCAGATACGCAGTATTTT. The encoded protein is CASSPPSADTQYF. The chain couples TRBV18 to TRBJ2-3, with D uncertain. The CDR3 contains 13 residues. V shed 0 bases and J shed 4 bases, with 5 bases lying between them. CDR1 is KGHSH, CDR2 LQKENI, per germline.

This rearrangement joins TRBV2 to TRBJ1-4; 8 bases agree with TRBD1. The CDR3 spans 16 residues. Unmatched junction bases numbered 7, after V lost 6 bases and J lost 1 base. Germline V gene data show CDR1 as SNHLY and CDR2 as FYNNEI. The CDR3 loop is CASSDDRGGTNEKLFF. The CDR3 DNA reads TGTGCCAGCAGCGACGACAGGGGAGGAACTAATGAAAAACTGTTTTTT.

This clone was counted only a few times. The J gene is TRBJ1-6, the V gene TRBV6-5; tentatively, D is TRBD1 (6 bases). V lost 6 bases and J 10 bases, leaving 19 bases between the germline ends. The CDR3 runs 15 residues. Germline-derived CDR1 and CDR2 are MNHEY and SVGAGI. CDR3 nucleotide sequence: TGTGCCAGCAGCGCCCCCGGCAGGGGAGACTCACCCCTCCACTTT. This translates into CASSAPGRGDSPLHF.

V gene TRBV10-2 combines with J gene TRBJ1-1; TRBD1 might be the D (5 bases). Trimming cost V 5 bases and J 1 base, with 5 bases left between them. Germline CDR1 and CDR2: WSHSY and SAAADI. CDR3 size: 12 residues. CDR3 sequence: CASSTGNTEAFF. The CDR3 DNA is TGCGCCAGCAGTACAGGGAACACTGAAGCTTTCTTT.

The V call is TRBV4-2, the J call TRBJ2-1; 13 bases align to TRBD2. This CDR3 is 16 amino acids long. Germline CDR1 LGHNA, CDR2 YNFKEQ. Trimming at V came to 4 bases and at J to 6 bases, leaving 6 bases not matched to a gene. CDR3 protein: CASSLGLAGVGNEQFF. The CDR3 nucleotides read TGTGCCAGCAGCCTTGGACTAGCGGGAGTGGGCAATGAGCAGTTCTTC.

The chain joins TRBV3-1 (or the pseudogene TRBV3-2) to TRBJ1-6, with D unclear. This CDR3 comprises 16 residues. With 0 bases removed from V and 5 bases from J, the gap between germline ends came to 11 bases. CDR1 and CDR2 from the germline V gene are LGHDT and YNNKEL (reference sequence). For the CDR3, the DNA is TGTGCCAGCAGCCAAGATGGTACAGTAGATAATTCACCCCTCCACTTT. Residues: CASSQDGTVDNSPLHF.

This clone is a singleton in its sample. This chain joins TRBV9 and TRBJ1-3, with 8 bases aligning to TRBD1. Germline V gene lookup returns CDR1 SGDLS and CDR2 YYNGEE. Trimming cost V 0 bases and J 3 bases; bases outside gene matches: 11. The CDR3 runs 18 residues. The CDR3 is CASSVDPGQEGFGNTIYF. The CDR3 DNA is TGTGCCAGCAGCGTAGATCCGGGACAGGAGGGTTTTGGAAACACCATATATTTT. The variable domain in full, with the rest retrieved from reference TRBV9 and TRBJ1-3, is DSGVTQTPKHLITATGQRVTLRCSPRSGDLSVYWYQQSLDQGLQFLIQYYNGEERAKGNILERFSAQQFPDLHSELNLSSLELGDSALYFCASSVDPGQEGFGNTIYFGEGSWLTVV.